Each of the 14 T cell receptor beta chains below was sequenced from the same sample in a study of blood T cells in healthy people across ages. Alongside a J-beta primer mix, a sample-barcoded 5' primer served in a second PCR lasting about 7 to 11 cycles. TCRdb ran MiXCR on the 5' RACE reads and lists one entry per CDR3 protein. Of approximately 800,000 distinct CDR3 sequences listed, approximately 53% are singletons. Sequences were obtained from blood. The origin of the receptors is a man of 80 years or more in good health.

The chain has TRBV5-1 and TRBJ2-6, with D maybe TRBD1 (5 bases). The ends were cut back, 4 bases at V and 1 base at J, with 9 bases in the middle. Germline V gene data show CDR1 as SGHRS and CDR2 as YFSETQ. The CDR3 is made up of 15 amino acids. CDR3 bases: TGCGCCAGCAGCCCACAGGAATCTGGGGCCAACGTCCTGACTTTC. It encodes CASSPQESGANVLTF.

The chain recombines TRBV2 with TRBJ2-5, with 12 bases fitting TRBD1. V was clipped by 6 bases and J by 2 bases; unmatched bases: 16. Per germline, CDR1 SNHLY and CDR2 FYNNEI. CDR3 size: 19 residues. In nucleotides, the CDR3 is TGTGCCAGCAGATCGTTTCCGGGACAGGGGGCCCAACTGCAAGAGACCCAGTACTTC. Protein product: CASRSFPGQGAQLQETQYF.

This clonotype appeared a few times. The chain combines TRBV5-1 with TRBJ1-2; TRBD1 might be the D (6 bases). This CDR3 has 15 amino acids. Trimming removed 4 bases from V and 7 bases from J, with 20 bases in between. Germline V gene lookup returns CDR1 SGHRS and CDR2 YFSETQ. The CDR3 DNA reads as TGCGCCAGCAGCGTGAAGGGAGGGGGACCCTCTGGCTACACCTTC. Protein product: CASSVKGGGPSGYTF. Variable domain in full (rest from reference TRBV5-1 and TRBJ1-2): KAGVTQTPRYLIKTRGQQVTLSCSPISGHRSVSWYQQTPGQGLQFLFEYFSETQRNKGNFPGRFSGRQFSNSRSEMNVSTLELGDSALYLCASSVKGGGPSGYTFGSGTRLTVV.

This sequence joins TRBV29-1 and TRBJ1-1; no reliable D call. V was trimmed by 5 bases and J by 4 bases, leaving 14 bases between them. CDR1 is SQVTM and CDR2 is ANQGSEA in the germline V gene. This CDR3 comprises 13 residues. The CDR3 region is CSVSLSAGTEAFF. CDR3 nucleotide sequence: TGCAGCGTTTCTCTCTCTGCGGGCACTGAAGCTTTCTTT.

This sequence joins TRBV5-1 and TRBJ1-2; D call uncertain. Trimming cost V 0 bases and J 6 bases, with 12 bases left between them. This CDR3 is built from 14 residues. Germline-derived CDR1 and CDR2 are SGHRS and YFSETQ. CDR3: CASSLVSGGNGYTF. The CDR3 DNA reads TGCGCCAGCAGCTTGGTGTCAGGTGGCAATGGCTACACCTTC.

This clonotype was counted a few times. The chain uses TRBV11-1 and TRBJ2-1, with 10 bases identical to TRBD2. The junction had 4 bases not matched to a gene; V was cut back by 5 bases and J by 6 bases. Germline V gene lookup returns CDR1 SGHAT and CDR2 FQDESV (reference sequence). This CDR3 has 14 amino acids. The CDR3 here is CASSGTSDGNEQFF. In DNA, the CDR3 is TGTGCCAGCAGCGGGACTAGCGATGGCAATGAGCAGTTCTTC. Complete variable domain (other parts from reference TRBV11-1 and TRBJ2-1): EAEVAQSPRYKITEKSQAVAFWCDPISGHATLYWYRQILGQGPELLVQFQDESVVDDSQLPKDRFSAERLKGVDSTLKIQPAELGDSAMYLCASSGTSDGNEQFFGPGTRLTVL.

This clonotype came up a few times. The chain carries TRBV18 and TRBJ2-5; D uncertain. With 1 base removed from V and 5 bases from J, the gap between germline ends came to 8 bases. CDR1 is KGHSH and CDR2 is LQKENI in the germline V gene. The CDR3 is 13 residues long. The DNA of the CDR3 is TGTGCCAGCTCACCACGGGAAAGCGAGACCCAGTACTTC. Residues: CASSPRESETQYF. Based on the CDR3 plus reference TRBV18 and TRBJ2-5, the full variable domain is NAGVMQNPRHLVRRRGQEARLRCSPMKGHSHVYWYRQLPEEGLKFMVYLQKENIIDESGMPKERFSAEFPKEGPSILRIQQVVRGDSAAYFCASSPRESETQYFGPGTRLLVL.

The chain has TRBV4-3 and TRBJ2-5, with a possible D match to TRBD2 (5 bases). Trimming removed 2 bases from V and 1 base from J, with 5 bases in between. Germline lookup yields CDR1 LGHNA and CDR2 YSLEER. The CDR3 consists of 13 residues. The CDR3 loop reads CASSQSGQETQYF. DNA of the CDR3: TGCGCCAGCAGCCAAAGCGGCCAAGAGACCCAGTACTTC.

The gene calls are TRBV5-1 and TRBJ2-3; possibly TRBD2 for D (5 bases). V gave up 4 bases and J gave up 0 bases, with 15 bases separating them. CDR1 and CDR2 (germline): SGHRS, YFSETQ. The CDR3 covers 16 residues. CDR3 sequence reads: CASSEGNLPSTDTQYF. The DNA for the CDR3 is TGCGCCAGCAGCGAGGGTAACCTACCGAGCACAGATACGCAGTATTTT.

This sequence joins TRBV21-1 and TRBJ2-4; TRBD2 is the table's D call, not checked against the DNA. TRBV21-1 is a pseudogene. The length of the CDR3 is 24 residues. CDR3 coding DNA: TGTGCCAGCAGCAAAGATCCACAGGGGGTCCTAGCGGGAGCCCCGGGAGGTGCCAAAAACATTCAGTACTTC. Residues: CASSKDPQGVLAGAPGGAKNIQYF.

V usage is TRBV6-1 and J usage is TRBJ2-7; a weak D match, TRBD1 (6 bases). The CDR3 consists of 11 residues. V lost 10 bases, J lost 6 bases, and 13 bases lay in between. CDR1 is MNHNS, CDR2 SASEGT, per germline. The CDR3 region is CAIEGQGEQYF. CDR3 bases: TGTGCCATAGAGGGACAAGGCGAGCAGTACTTC.

The chain uses TRBV5-1 and TRBJ2-5; TRBD2 matches 14 bases. In germline, CDR1 is SGHRS, CDR2 YFSETQ. The CDR3 covers 18 residues. Unmatched junction bases numbered 9, after V lost 3 bases and J lost 2 bases. The CDR3 DNA reads TGCGCCAGCAGCTACTCGGGACTAGCGGGAGCGCAGCAAGAGACCCAGTACTTC. Protein: CASSYSGLAGAQQETQYF.

The chain recombines TRBV27 with TRBJ2-7; the D gene is possibly TRBD1 (6 bases). The CDR3 covers 17 residues. In germline, CDR1 is MNHEY, CDR2 SMNVEV (reference sequence). With 5 bases removed from V and 3 bases from J, the gap between germline ends came to 23 bases. Written as DNA, the CDR3 is TGTGCCAGCAGTCCCCCGACAGGAAACTTTACCCGCTACGAGCAGTACTTC. Its protein product is CASSPPTGNFTRYEQYF.

Only a few counts were recorded for this clonotype. The gene calls are TRBV10-3 and TRBJ1-2; D might be TRBD1 (5 bases). This CDR3 has 13 residues. Per germline, CDR1 ENHRY and CDR2 SYGVKD. V was pared by 4 bases and J by 8 bases, with 14 bases between. Written as DNA, the CDR3 is TGTGCCATCAGTGCGGGCAGGGCGGACGGCTACACCTTC. It specifies CAISAGRADGYTF.